This TCR beta chain was found in a study of blood T cell repertoires in COVID-19. Across the study: Acute and convalescent COVID-19 samples came from the United States, Italy and Spain.

Trimming took 5 bases from V and 7 from J, leaving 11 bases between them. The CDR3 length is 12 residues. Per the germline V gene, CDR1 is MGHDK and CDR2 is SYGVNS. Allocation to cohorts depended on clinical history reported by the participants. Cohort 3 donors were reported recovered after two negative PCRs, clearance, or symptom resolution. Assay: immunoSEQ multiplex PCR; the TCRdb copy retains only in-frame clones and omits some. The table records 150,000 to 200,000 clones, around 80% of them present only once. Sequencing input: PBMCs or T cells enriched from blood (not recorded which). V gene TRBV25-1 combines with J gene TRBJ1-2; D remains ambiguous. This TCR came from a woman aged 60 to 75 who had recovered from COVID-19. The CDR3 DNA sequence: TGTGCCAGCAGTACGATGGAGATTGGCTACACCTTC. This translates into CASSTMEIGYTF.